A selection of T cell receptor beta chains follows, all from one sample in a study of tumor-infiltrating lymphocytes in primary liver carcinoma. TCRdb recomputed calls from the multiplex PCR reads with MiXCR, one row per CDR3 protein. The data show around 25,000 distinct CDR3 sequences, with around 78% seen just once and approximately 49% held by the top ten. Sequencing input: liver tumor tissue from sampling region 3. All receptors derive from a man between 40 and 49 years old with primary liver carcinoma and hepatitis B virus infection. Each CDR3 is given without its conserved first and last residue.

v_call	j_call	cdr3_aa
TRBV28	TRBJ1-5	VSSLSWVSNQPQH
TRBV29-1	TRBJ2-7	SVKGAMGKYEQY
TRBV14	TRBJ2-3	ASSQDTRGTSRTLFSETQY
TRBV29-1	TRBJ2-7	SVDTSGTEAEQY
TRBV4-3	TRBJ2-7	TSSQESGRNYEQY
TRBV12-3/TRBV12-4	TRBJ2-7	TSSLRQGANYEQY
TRBV13	TRBJ2-1	ASSLTQRAFNEQF
TRBV11-2	TRBJ2-5	AGSQTPGWGKETQC
TRBV4-3	TRBJ2-2	ASSQDIAGGVGGLF
TRBV6-1	TRBJ1-1	ASSRDMNTEAF
TRBV5-1	TRBJ2-3	ASREVVTDTQY
TRBV11-1	TRBJ2-3	ASTLVAGASYTQY
TRBV6-5	TRBJ2-6	AGSLWTGMKAGTNVLT
TRBV28	TRBJ2-2	ASSLQNTGKLF
TRBV6-5	TRBJ2-2	ASKDIRNTGEVF
TRBV6-1	TRBJ2-2	ASRGLRQTSHSNTGELF
TRBV4-1	TRBJ2-3	ASGQVQGPDTQY
TRBV30	TRBJ1-4	AWNVSLRMALPTEKLF
TRBV10-3	TRBJ1-1	VIKAGGNTDAF
TRBV11-2	TRBJ2-2	ASSLASGGAITGELF
TRBV11-2	TRBJ2-3	TRSLAGATSSSTDTQY
TRBV4-2	TRBJ2-3	ASSQRSRASGDTRY
TRBV11-2	TRBJ2-3	ASILEGDTDTQY
TRBV4-1	TRBJ2-6	ASSQDPVTGGSPGANVLT
TRBV5-8	TRBJ2-1	GSSLGLAEPYNAQF
TRBV4-1	TRBJ1-3	ASRQEGTGVNTIY
TRBV7-9	TRBJ1-2	TSSPEGRLSQYGYI